The 20 T cell receptor beta chains presented below share a single source sample, sequenced in a study of cytomegalovirus exposure and HLA in healthy donors. Assay: immunoSEQ multiplex PCR; the TCRdb copy retains only in-frame clones and omits some. The table records nearly 110,000 clones, 88% of them present only once. The specimen sequenced was PBMCs. These TCRs come from a woman aged 18 to 35 in good health and CMV-seropositive.

The V call is TRBV7-9, the J call TRBJ2-7, with TRBD1 identical over 7 bases. After removal of 0 bases from V and 7 bases from J, the junction contained 3 bases not matched to a gene. Germline V lookup: CDR1 SEHNR, CDR2 FQNEAQ (reference sequence). The CDR3 spans 13 residues. The CDR3 region has the DNA TGTGCCAGCAGCTTAGCGGTGGGACAGGAGCAGTACGTC. Encoded protein: CASSLAVGQEQYV.

Remarks on this clone: Within the sample, other DNA sequences also encode this same CDR3. The rearrangement joins TRBV5-1 to TRBJ2-3; 10 bases line up with TRBD1. From germline, CDR1 is SGHRS and CDR2 YFSETQ. The CDR3 runs to 15 residues. V lost 0 bases to trimming and J lost 5 bases; unmatched junction nucleotides: 3. In DNA form, the CDR3 reads TGCGCCAGCAGCTTGGGGGACAGGGGAGGAGATACGCAGTATTTT. Protein: CASSLGDRGGDTQYF.

The V call is TRBV7-2, the J call TRBJ2-1; TRBD1 aligns across 10 bases. The V segment lost 4 bases and the J segment 5 bases; nucleotides outside the gene matches: 5. Germline CDR1 reads SGHTA; CDR2 reads FQGNSA. This CDR3 contains 15 residues. The CDR3 DNA reads as TGTGCCAGCAGCTCAGACAGGGGGCTGAACAATGAGCAGTTCTTC. Encoded protein: CASSSDRGLNNEQFF.

This rearrangement joins TRBV7-2 to TRBJ1-2, with 8 bases identical to TRBD1. The CDR3 has 12 residues. CDR1 and CDR2 (germline): SGHTA, FQGNSA. V dropped 5 bases and J dropped 8; count of bases not matched to a gene: 4. CDR3 protein: CASSGQGRGYTF. CDR3 nucleotides: TGTGCCAGCAGCGGACAGGGAAGAGGCTACACCTTC.

J is TRBJ2-3 and V is TRBV9; a possible D gene is TRBD2 (7 bases). From germline, CDR1 is SGDLS and CDR2 YYNGEE. The CDR3 runs 19 residues. V was clipped by 2 bases and J by 0 bases, with 22 bases between them. The CDR3 is CASSVGLRRGPSSTDTQYF. CDR3 DNA sequence: TGTGCCAGCAGCGTGGGGTTACGGCGGGGGCCCTCGAGCACAGATACGCAGTATTTT.

The J gene is TRBJ1-4, the V gene TRBV29-1; no clear D gene. This CDR3 is 14 amino acids long. V dropped 1 base and J dropped 8 bases, with 14 bases sitting between them. CDR1 is SQVTM, CDR2 ANQGSEA, per germline. In DNA, the CDR3 is TGCAGCGTTGAAGTGACCCAAAGAGGCGAAAAACTGTTTTTT. Residues: CSVEVTQRGEKLFF.

This clone was observed a single time. This rearrangement joins TRBV6-1 to TRBJ2-1; D is uncertain. Per germline, CDR1 MNHNS and CDR2 SASEGT. Trimming shortened V by 4 bases and J by 7 bases, and 5 bases separated the two germline ends. The CDR3 is 11 residues long. CDR3 in DNA: TGTGCCAGCAGTGGTCGGAATGAGCAGTTCTTC. Amino acid sequence: CASSGRNEQFF.

This chain joins TRBV6-1 and TRBJ1-4; 8 positions match TRBD1. Germline values: CDR1 MNHNS, CDR2 SASEGT. Germline trimming cut 5 bases from V and 4 bases from J; bases unmatched to any gene: 3. The CDR3 has 14 residues. CDR3 in amino acids: CASSTDRVNEKLFF. As DNA, the CDR3 is TGTGCCAGCAGTACGGACAGGGTTAATGAAAAACTGTTTTTT.

The rearrangement uses TRBV9 and TRBJ2-1, with a tentative D call TRBD1 (6 bases). V was trimmed by 3 bases and J by 0 bases, leaving 25 bases between them. The CDR3 spans 20 residues. The germline V gene has CDR1 SGDLS and CDR2 YYNGEE. The CDR3 loop reads CASSGPGGSTGLGSYNEQFF. Here the CDR3 DNA reads TGTGCCAGCAGCGGCCCCGGTGGGAGTACAGGGCTGGGCTCCTACAATGAGCAGTTCTTC. The full variable domain, in which reference TRBV9 and TRBJ2-1 provide the parts outside the CDR3, is DSGVTQTPKHLITATGQRVTLRCSPRSGDLSVYWYQQSLDQGLQFLIQYYNGEERAKGNILERFSAQQFPDLHSELNLSSLELGDSALYFCASSGPGGSTGLGSYNEQFFGPGTRLTVL.

This chain joins TRBV7-9 and TRBJ2-3; D remains ambiguous. V was cut by 4 bases and J by 4 bases, with 9 bases left in between. Looked up from germline, CDR1 is SEHNR and CDR2 is FQNEAQ (reference sequence). The CDR3 is 13 residues long. The CDR3 loop is CASSSTLPDTQYF. The DNA for the CDR3 is TGTGCCAGCAGCTCCACTCTCCCAGATACGCAGTATTTT.

This sequence joins TRBV5-4 and TRBJ2-7; 10 bases are a match to TRBD1. The CDR3 totals 14 residues. Germline V CDR1 and CDR2: SGHNT, YYREEE (reference sequence). Trimming removed 5 bases from V and 2 bases from J; junction bases left unmatched: 4. The DNA of the CDR3 is TGTGCCAGCAGTCCCGGGACAGGGGCCTACGAGCAGTACTTC. It specifies CASSPGTGAYEQYF. Full variable domain (rest looked up from reference TRBV5-4 and TRBJ2-7): ETGVTQSPTHLIKTRGQQVTLRCSSQSGHNTVSWYQQALGQGPQFIFQYYREEENGRGNFPPRFSGLQFPNYSSELNVNALELDDSALYLCASSPGTGAYEQYFGPGTRLTVT.

V usage is TRBV6-5 and J usage is TRBJ2-2; TRBD1 might be the D (6 bases). Germline V lookup: CDR1 MNHEY, CDR2 SVGAGI. This CDR3 contains 15 residues. The V end was cut by 7 bases, the J end by 4 bases, with 16 bases between. CDR3 protein: CASTLGGTGTGELFF. For the CDR3, the DNA is TGTGCCAGCACCCTAGGGGGTACGGGCACCGGGGAGCTGTTTTTT.

The genes are TRBV27 and TRBJ2-7; 8 bases agree with TRBD1. V gave up 4 bases and J gave up 6 bases; unmatched junction bases: 2. Per the germline V gene, CDR1 is MNHEY and CDR2 is SMNVEV (reference sequence). The CDR3 has 12 amino acids. DNA for the CDR3: TGTGCCAGCAGTTCTGGACAGGGCGAGCAGTACTTC. Amino acids: CASSSGQGEQYF.

Only one count was recorded for this clone. The CDR3 bases are TGTGCCAGCAGCGTAGTAGGAGCGGGGGTTTACAATGAGCAGTTCTTC. It translates to CASSVVGAGVYNEQFF. The chain has TRBV9 and TRBJ2-1; the match to TRBD2 covers 8 bases. The CDR3 consists of 16 residues. J lost 4 bases, V lost 0 bases, and 6 bases had no gene match. Germline loops: CDR1 SGDLS, CDR2 YYNGEE. The variable domain in full, completed from reference TRBV9 and TRBJ2-1, reads DSGVTQTPKHLITATGQRVTLRCSPRSGDLSVYWYQQSLDQGLQFLIQYYNGEERAKGNILERFSAQQFPDLHSELNLSSLELGDSALYFCASSVVGAGVYNEQFFGPGTRLTVL.

V usage is TRBV2 and J usage is TRBJ1-1; a weak D match, TRBD1 (6 bases). The V gene lost 11 bases and the J gene lost 3 bases, with 16 bases spanning the gap. The CDR3 contains 13 residues. Germline values: CDR1 SNHLY, CDR2 FYNNEI. The CDR3 nucleotides are TGTGCCGGGGGCTTGGACCGGGACACTGAAGCTTTCTTT. This gives the protein CAGGLDRDTEAFF.

This clone was counted a few times. V usage is TRBV28 and J usage is TRBJ1-6; TRBD1 matches 12 bases. The CDR3 covers 17 residues. The germline V gene has CDR1 MDHEN and CDR2 SYDVKM. V was clipped by 3 bases and J by 6 bases; unmatched bases: 6. CDR3 residues: CASSFVGTGGINSPLHF. CDR3 bases: TGTGCCAGCAGTTTTGTGGGGACAGGGGGCATTAATTCACCCCTCCACTTT. Variable domain in full (rest from reference TRBV28 and TRBJ1-6): DVKVTQSSRYLVKRTGEKVFLECVQDMDHENMFWYRQDPGLGLRLIYFSYDVKMKEKGDIPEGYSVSREKKERFSLILESASTNQTSMYLCASSFVGTGGINSPLHFGNGTRLTVT.

CDR3 loop: CSWARYYEQYF. The CDR3 DNA follows: TGCAGCTGGGCCAGATACTACGAGCAGTACTTC. The chain recombines TRBV29-1 with TRBJ2-7; D not certain. Germline CDR1 is SQVTM and CDR2 is ANQGSEA. CDR3 length: 11 amino acids. Trimming shortened V by 8 bases and J by 3 bases, and 11 bases separated the two germline ends.

The chain combines TRBV4-1 with TRBJ1-1, with 7 bases lining up with TRBD1. With 1 base clipped from V and 5 bases from J, the junction kept 7 bases outside the gene matches. The CDR3 consists of 15 residues. Per germline, CDR1 MGHRA and CDR2 YSYEKL. This chain's CDR3 is CASSQGSIRGTEAFF. In DNA form, the CDR3 reads TGCGCCAGCAGCCAAGGCTCAATCAGGGGGACTGAAGCTTTCTTT.

This clone showed up just once. J is TRBJ1-4 and V is TRBV6-1; D is unresolved. Germline lookup yields CDR1 MNHNS and CDR2 SASEGT. The CDR3 totals 13 residues. V dropped 9 bases and J dropped 0 bases, with 8 bases sitting between them. CDR3 loop: CASMRTTNEKLFF. CDR3 nucleotide sequence: TGTGCCAGTATGAGAACAACTAATGAAAAACTGTTTTTT.

J is TRBJ1-1 and V is TRBV19; 7 bases fit TRBD1. Germline V lookup: CDR1 LNHDA, CDR2 SQIVND (reference sequence). The CDR3 is 15 residues long. J was trimmed by 1 base and V by 6 bases; bases with no gene match: 8. The CDR3 loop reads CASRKGDRRNTEAFF. CDR3 DNA sequence: TGTGCCAGTAGAAAGGGGGACAGAAGGAACACTGAAGCTTTCTTT.